These T cell receptor beta chains were read from a single sample in a study of T cell responses to AZD1222 COVID-19 vaccine. Some clones are missing from TCRdb's copy, which holds only in-frame ones; the method was immunoSEQ multiplex PCR. The sample lists approximately 110,000 clones, around 92% occurring once. Sample: peripheral blood, taken on day 0 of AZD1222 vaccination. The origin of the receptors is an adult in good health. The CDR3 runs from the conserved cysteine through the conserved F or W. D genes are given only for firm matches. Only some rows state a clone size, as once, few, many or a class for expanded clones.

clone_size,j_call,cdr3_length,d_call,v_call,cdr3_aa,cdr3_nt
NA,TRBJ2-1,13,TRBD1,TRBV18,CASSAGTGSEQFF,TGTGCCAGCTCGGCCGGGACAGGATCCGAGCAGTTCTTC
NA,TRBJ1-3,14,NA,TRBV27,CASILTGIGNTIYF,TGTGCCAGCATATTGACAGGAATTGGAAACACCATATATTTT
NA,TRBJ1-6,15,NA,TRBV6-5,CASLSGRGYNSPLHF,TGTGCCAGCTTAAGTGGCCGGGGGTATAATTCACCCCTCCACTTT
NA,TRBJ2-7,14,NA,TRBV7-6,CASSFVPTTGEQYF,TGTGCCAGCAGCTTCGTACCAACTACGGGCGAGCAGTACTTC
NA,TRBJ1-2,14,TRBD1,TRBV5-1,CASNRIQGGDGYTF,TGCGCCAGCAACAGGATCCAGGGGGGTGATGGCTACACCTTC
NA,TRBJ2-2,14,TRBD1,TRBV27,CASSLRQGTGELFF,TGTGCCAGCAGTTTACGACAGGGCACCGGGGAGCTGTTTTTT
once,TRBJ1-1,13,NA,TRBV18,CASSPEGWAEAFF,TGTGCCAGCTCACCAGAGGGGTGGGCTGAAGCTTTCTTT
NA,TRBJ1-6,13,TRBD1,TRBV10-3,CAIRQGVFSPLHF,TGTGCCATCAGGCAGGGGGTATTTTCACCCCTCCACTTT
NA,TRBJ1-2,16,TRBD1,TRBV5-5,CASSPDLGTGGYGYTF,TGTGCCAGCAGCCCCGACCTGGGGACAGGGGGTTATGGCTACACCTTC
NA,TRBJ1-4,14,NA,TRBV28,CASSSRATYEKLFF,TGTGCCAGCAGTTCACGGGCCACATATGAAAAACTGTTTTTT
NA,TRBJ1-5,13,NA,TRBV15,CATRQERGQPQHF,TGTGCCACCAGACAGGAGAGGGGTCAGCCCCAGCATTTT